This T cell receptor beta chain originates from a study of cytomegalovirus exposure and HLA in healthy donors. The study, taken as a whole, reports: Researchers reported that a few CMV-associated chains were confirmed in vitro as CMV antigen-specific. According to a subsequent analysis, TCR clusters identified in the first cohort showed a tendency to co-occur across the approximately 120 validation repertoires.

Germline CDR1 is SGHNT and CDR2 is YYREEE (reference sequence). The CDR3 is made up of 15 amino acids. Trimming removed 4 bases at V and 0 bases at J, with 13 bases between. TCRdb's table, derived via immunoSEQ multiplex PCR, lists solely in-frame clones and lacks some. The table lists tens of thousands of clones, approximately 90% of them singletons. The donors were in the roughly 110-subject validation cohort; that cohort was separate from the roughly 700-subject first cohort. This clone was detected once. The antigen is unknown. This TCR came from a young man in good health and CMV-seronegative. Material for sequencing was PBMCs. The J gene is TRBJ1-2, the V gene TRBV5-4; the D gene is possibly TRBD1 (5 bases). In DNA form, the CDR3 reads TGTGCCAGCAGCCTTACGGCGGGGGCTAACTATGGCTACACCTTC. Translating it yields CASSLTAGANYGYTF.